This T cell receptor beta chain was captured by sequencing in a study of human T cells and chemical hapten exposure. In the study's own analysis: TCR counts had a median of approximately 96,000 per sample and spanned about 23,224 to 690,600. Each CDR3 protein gets one entry after TCRdb re-called the RACE reads with MiXCR. TCRdb's processing, not the study's, gives the V and J calls here. The sample comprises about 350,000 distinct CDR3 sequences, around 6% of which are singletons, and under 7% rests with the top ten. The CDR3 is 15 amino acids. V shed 5 bases, J shed 2 bases, and the junction held 4 bases outside the gene matches. Time point described: patch test 2, 6 weeks after DPC sensitization. Treatment in this sample: therapeutic diphenylcyclopropenone sensitization with weekly scalp DPC.

V usage is TRBV12-3 or TRBV12-4 and J usage is TRBJ2-1; TRBD2 matches 9 bases. The sequenced sample was whole blood, obtained in connection with sensitization to the hapten diphenylcyclopropenone (DPC). The receptor's source is a woman between 18 and 29 years old with alopecia areata. Some clones in this sample may be carry-over from other donors' samples. The DNA for the CDR3 is TGTGCCAGCAGTAGTAGCGGGAGAGCCTACAATGAGCAGTTCTTC. This translates into CASSSSGRAYNEQFF.